The 27 T cell receptor beta chains presented below share a single source sample, sequenced in a study of blood T cell repertoires in COVID-19. Assay: immunoSEQ multiplex PCR; the TCRdb copy retains only in-frame clones and omits some. The data hold 200,000 or so clones, with roughly 84% observed a single time. Sequenced material: PBMCs or T cells enriched from blood (not recorded which). These receptors all come from a man younger than 45 in a cohort exposed to, infected with or recovered from COVID-19 (not recorded which).

CDR3 sequence reads: CSAAEVSNYGYTF. The CDR3 DNA is TGCAGCGCCGCCGAGGTTTCTAACTATGGCTACACCTTC. V usage is TRBV29-1 and J usage is TRBJ1-2; D call uncertain. The germline V gene has CDR1 SQVTM and CDR2 ANQGSEA. Deletions cut 7 bases from V and 0 bases from J, with 12 bases between. The CDR3 runs 13 residues.

The gene calls are TRBV9 and TRBJ1-5; weak D call: TRBD1 (5 bases). Germline assignment: CDR1 SGDLS and CDR2 YYNGEE. Trimming cost V 3 bases and J 5 bases, with 12 bases left between them. CDR3 size: 14 residues. The chain's CDR3 is CASSADQGHQPQHF. The CDR3 DNA follows: TGTGCCAGCAGCGCAGACCAGGGCCATCAGCCCCAGCATTTT.

This clone was detected only once. The chain recombines TRBV28 with TRBJ2-3; 7 bases align to TRBD2. The length of the CDR3 is 13 residues. V lost 2 bases to trimming and J lost 9 bases; unmatched junction nucleotides: 5. Germline V gene sequence: CDR1 MDHEN, CDR2 SYDVKM. CDR3 in amino acids: CASSLVPRETQYF. The CDR3 coding sequence is TGTGCCAGCAGTTTAGTCCCGCGGGAGACGCAGTATTTT.

The chain employs TRBV28 and TRBJ1-1; TRBD1 matches 7 bases. V was clipped by 10 bases and J by 1 base; unmatched bases: 12. The CDR3 extends over 15 amino acids. Germline loops: CDR1 MDHEN, CDR2 SYDVKM. The CDR3 sequence: CATRYHRGRNTEAFF. CDR3 nucleotides: TGTGCCACCCGATACCACAGGGGCCGGAACACTGAAGCTTTCTTT.

V gene TRBV27 combines with J gene TRBJ2-7, with TRBD2 as a possible D gene (5 bases). From germline, CDR1 is MNHEY and CDR2 SMNVEV (reference sequence). The CDR3 contains 14 residues. Trimming removed 1 base from V and 5 bases from J, with 12 bases in between. The CDR3 DNA follows: TGTGCCAGCAGTTTATTTCGTAGCGATAACGAGCAGTACTTC. The encoded protein is CASSLFRSDNEQYF.

This clone is a singleton in its sample. The V and J genes are TRBV9 and TRBJ2-7, with D maybe TRBD2 (6 bases). The germline CDR1 and CDR2 sequences are SGDLS and YYNGEE. The CDR3 covers 13 residues. The V end lost 1 base, the J end lost 3 bases, and 8 bases lay between the germline ends. The CDR3 nucleotides read TGTGCCAGCAGCGTAACCGGGAGCTACGAGCAGTACTTC. Its protein product is CASSVTGSYEQYF.

The chain combines TRBV7-6 with TRBJ2-7, with 8 bases that match TRBD2. Losses at the gene ends were 6 bases for V and 6 bases for J; bases not matched to a gene: 13. Per the germline V gene, CDR1 is SGHVS and CDR2 is FNYEAQ. This CDR3 has 15 amino acids. The CDR3 is CASSAHSGKICEQYF. The CDR3, as DNA: TGTGCCAGCAGTGCCCATAGCGGGAAAATCTGCGAGCAGTACTTC.

A single count supports this clone. The chain is built from TRBV7-2 and TRBJ2-1; 12 bases line up with TRBD2. The CDR3 spans 16 residues. Germline lookup yields CDR1 SGHTA and CDR2 FQGNSA. The V segment lost 5 bases and the J segment 12 bases; nucleotides outside the gene matches: 14. The DNA of the CDR3 is TGTGCCAGCAGCCCCCGTACCACTAGCGGGAGGACTGCGCAGTTCTTC. This encodes CASSPRTTSGRTAQFF.

The rearrangement uses TRBV28 and TRBJ2-7, with a tentative D call TRBD2 (6 bases). CDR1 is MDHEN and CDR2 is SYDVKM in the germline V gene. This CDR3 contains 12 residues. The V end was cut by 6 bases, the J end by 5 bases, with 11 bases between. DNA of the CDR3: TGTGCCAGCAGGGTGCGGGGAGACGAGCAGTACTTC. This translates into CASRVRGDEQYF.

The V gene is TRBV5-6, the J gene TRBJ1-2; D uncertain. Germline CDR1 and CDR2: SGHDT and YYEEEE. This CDR3 is 12 amino acids long. The V and J ends lost 4 bases and 5 bases respectively, with 9 bases between them. The CDR3 nucleotides read TGTGCCAGCAGCCCGGGAGCATATGGCTACACCTTC. This codes for CASSPGAYGYTF.

The V and J genes are TRBV7-8 and TRBJ2-6; D uncertain. Trimming cost V 6 bases and J 3 bases, with 6 bases left between them. This CDR3 is 13 amino acids long. The germline CDR1 and CDR2 sequences are SGHVS and FQNEAQ. The CDR3 DNA reads TGTGCCAGCAGTCTTAATGGGGCCAACGTCCTGACTTTC. It translates to CASSLNGANVLTF.

The genes are TRBV18 and TRBJ2-1, with TRBD2 identical over 9 bases. With V trimmed by 6 bases and J by 5 bases, 14 bases remained unmatched. The germline V gene has CDR1 KGHSH and CDR2 LQKENI. CDR3 size: 17 residues. The chain's CDR3 is CASSPKARLAAHNEQFF. CDR3 nucleotides: TGTGCCAGCTCGCCAAAGGCCCGACTAGCGGCCCACAATGAGCAGTTCTTC.

J is TRBJ2-5 and V is TRBV13; 9 nucleotides line up with TRBD1. The germline V gene has CDR1 PRHDT and CDR2 FYEKMQ (reference sequence). V was pared by 4 bases and J by 5 bases, with 14 bases of the junction left unmatched. The CDR3 extends over 17 amino acids. The CDR3 DNA sequence: TGTGCCAGCAGCTCAGAAACAGGGGGCTACACACGGGAGACCCAGTACTTC. Protein sequence: CASSSETGGYTRETQYF.

This chain joins TRBV3-1 (or the pseudogene TRBV3-2) and TRBJ2-3; D is ambiguous. From germline, CDR1 is LGHDT and CDR2 YNNKEL (reference sequence). The length of the CDR3 is 13 residues. Between the trimmed V and J ends, which lost 2 bases and 7 bases, there was a span of 10 bases. CDR3: CASSQNRKNTQYF. CDR3 sequence (DNA): TGTGCCAGCAGCCAAAACAGAAAAAATACGCAGTATTTT.

The chain combines TRBV7-3 with TRBJ2-1, with 8 bases lining up with TRBD2. The trim removed 3 bases at V and 8 bases at J, leaving 3 bases unmatched. CDR3 length equals 13 residues. Germline CDR1 reads SGHTA; CDR2 reads FQGTGA. CDR3 nucleotide sequence: TGTGCCAGCAGCTTGGGGACTAGGGATGAGCAGTTCTTC. It is translated as CASSLGTRDEQFF.

The chain links TRBV28 to TRBJ1-3, with 10 bases matching TRBD1. Germline CDR1 MDHEN, CDR2 SYDVKM. The CDR3 length is 15 residues. Trimming took 5 bases from V and 3 from J; bases not matched to a gene: 4. This CDR3 is CASSRQGAYGNTIYF. The CDR3 DNA is TGTGCCAGCAGTAGACAGGGGGCATATGGAAACACCATATATTTT.

The chain recombines TRBV19 with TRBJ2-2, with TRBD1 as a possible D gene (6 bases). Germline CDR1 LNHDA, CDR2 SQIVND (reference sequence). The CDR3 has 15 amino acids. Trimming stripped 3 bases from V and 7 bases from J, with 15 bases between. CDR3 bases: TGTGCCAGTAGTATGCTGCCAGGGGCGATCGGGGAGCTGTTTTTT. Translated, it gives CASSMLPGAIGELFF.

This clone occurred a few times. The rearrangement links TRBV9 to TRBJ2-1, with D uncertain. The CDR3 runs to 13 residues. The germline V gene has CDR1 SGDLS and CDR2 YYNGEE. Deletions cut 0 bases from V and 8 bases from J, with 9 bases between. CDR3 residues: CASSVALRDEQFF. The CDR3 DNA sequence: TGTGCCAGCAGCGTAGCTCTTCGTGATGAGCAGTTCTTC.

The V and J genes are TRBV28 and TRBJ2-5; D is undetermined. The CDR3 has 15 amino acids. Per germline, CDR1 MDHEN and CDR2 SYDVKM. V shed 3 bases and J shed 5 bases, with 16 bases lying between them. This CDR3 reads CASSFQRFTTETQYF. CDR3 nucleotides: TGTGCCAGCAGTTTTCAGAGGTTTACTACGGAGACCCAGTACTTC.

The chain recombines TRBV3-1 (or the pseudogene TRBV3-2) with TRBJ2-2, with D perhaps TRBD1 (6 bases). The germline V gene has CDR1 LGHDT and CDR2 YNNKEL (reference sequence). Trimming left V 2 bases short and J 6 bases short, with 16 bases between. This CDR3 contains 16 residues. In DNA form, the CDR3 reads TGTGCCAGCAGCCAAATTGGGGTCTCAGGGGCCGGGGAGCTGTTTTTT. Its protein product is CASSQIGVSGAGELFF.

V gene TRBV28 combines with J gene TRBJ1-5; no clear D. Trimming stripped 6 bases from V and 5 bases from J, with 17 bases between. The CDR3 sequence is 15 residues long. CDR1 is MDHEN and CDR2 is SYDVKM in the germline V gene. The CDR3 DNA reads TGTGCCAGCAGCCCCCCTTCGGGGTTCGATCAGCCCCAGCATTTT. This codes for CASSPPSGFDQPQHF.

The CDR3 spells CASSSTMRGLNYGYTF. CDR3 DNA: TGTGCCAGCAGTTCAACCATGCGGGGTCTTAACTATGGCTACACCTTC. J is TRBJ1-2 and V is TRBV27; D unresolved. V was pared by 4 bases and J by 1 base, with 16 bases between. Germline V gene lookup returns CDR1 MNHEY and CDR2 SMNVEV (reference sequence). The CDR3 is 16 residues long.

This clone appeared a few times. This chain links TRBV5-1 with TRBJ1-2, with TRBD1 matching 7 bases. The CDR3 spans 15 residues. With V trimmed by 4 bases and J by 2 bases, 8 bases remained unmatched. Germline CDR1 reads SGHRS; CDR2 reads YFSETQ. CDR3: CASSPTRGTNYGYTF. DNA of the CDR3: TGCGCCAGCAGCCCTACCAGGGGGACAAACTATGGCTACACCTTC.

This chain joins TRBV27 and TRBJ1-6; no reliable D call. Germline CDR1 reads MNHEY; CDR2 reads SMNVEV (reference sequence). The CDR3 covers 15 residues. V lost 7 bases, J lost 0 bases, and 10 bases lay in between. CDR3 in DNA: TGTGCCAGCAAGGTGGGGAGCTCCTATAATTCACCCCTCCACTTT. Residues: CASKVGSSYNSPLHF.

V and J are TRBV24-1 and TRBJ2-3; 9 bases fit TRBD1. The CDR3 spans 16 residues. Germline V gives CDR1 KGHDR, CDR2 SFDVKD. With 7 bases clipped from V and 2 bases from J, the junction kept 9 bases outside the gene matches. The CDR3 here is CATSETGTGFTDTQYF. In DNA form, the CDR3 reads TGTGCCACCAGCGAAACCGGGACAGGGTTCACAGATACGCAGTATTTT.

The chain is built from TRBV9 and TRBJ1-5; 7 bases match TRBD1. CDR3 size: 15 residues. V trimming: 0 bases; J trimming: 2 bases; junction bases outside the gene matches: 2. CDR1 is SGDLS and CDR2 is YYNGEE in the germline V gene. The CDR3 nucleotides read TGTGCCAGCAGCGTAGATACAGGGGGCAATCAGCCCCAGCATTTT. Amino acids: CASSVDTGGNQPQHF.

The gene calls are TRBV27 and TRBJ2-5; tentatively, D is TRBD1 (5 bases). V gave up 2 bases and J gave up 2 bases, with 15 bases separating them. Germline loops: CDR1 MNHEY, CDR2 SMNVEV (reference sequence). There are 16 residues in the CDR3. The CDR3 DNA reads TGTGCCAGCAGTTTAAACCCTGGACACCCTCAAGAGACCCAGTACTTC. Protein: CASSLNPGHPQETQYF.